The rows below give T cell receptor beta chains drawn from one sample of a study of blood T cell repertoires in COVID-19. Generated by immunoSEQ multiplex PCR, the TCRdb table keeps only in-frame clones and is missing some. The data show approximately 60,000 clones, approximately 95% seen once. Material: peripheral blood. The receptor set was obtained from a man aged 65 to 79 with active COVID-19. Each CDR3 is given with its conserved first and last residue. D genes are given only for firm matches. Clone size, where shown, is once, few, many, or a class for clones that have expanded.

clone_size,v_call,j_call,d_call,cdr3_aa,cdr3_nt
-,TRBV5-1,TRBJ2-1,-,CASSLTPNSYNEQFF,TGCGCCAGCAGCTTGACTCCCAACTCCTACAATGAGCAGTTCTTC
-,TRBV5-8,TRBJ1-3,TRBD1,CASRKTGSGNTIYF,TGTGCCAGCAGAAAGACAGGGTCTGGAAACACCATATATTTT
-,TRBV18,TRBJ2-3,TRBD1,CASSPGQSTDTQYF,TGTGCCAGCTCACCGGGACAGAGCACAGATACGCAGTATTTT
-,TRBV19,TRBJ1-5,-,CASSTIGGDQPQHF,TGTGCCAGTAGTACCATCGGGGGTGACCAGCCCCAGCATTTT
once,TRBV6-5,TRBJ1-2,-,CASSSMPGLGYTF,TGTGCCAGCAGTTCAATGCCGGGACTCGGCTACACCTTC
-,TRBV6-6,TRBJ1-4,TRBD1,CASNAGQLNEKLFF,TGTGCCAGCAACGCGGGACAGCTTAATGAAAAACTGTTTTTT
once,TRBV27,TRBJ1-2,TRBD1,CASSPYRGLNYGYTF,TGTGCCAGCAGCCCCTACAGGGGGCTGAACTATGGCTACACCTTC
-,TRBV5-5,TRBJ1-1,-,CASSLARSNTEAFF,TGTGCCAGCAGCTTGGCCAGATCGAACACTGAAGCTTTCTTT
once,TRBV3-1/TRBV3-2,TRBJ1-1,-,CASSSWGGSDTEAFF,TGTGCCAGCAGCTCATGGGGAGGGAGCGACACTGAAGCTTTCTTT
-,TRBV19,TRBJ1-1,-,CATNGPMNTEAFF,TGTGCCACCAACGGTCCCATGAACACTGAAGCTTTCTTT
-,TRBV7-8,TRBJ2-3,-,CASSLGDRTAITLFMDTQYF,TGTGCCAGCAGCTTAGGAGACCGGACAGCCATTACACTGTTTATGGATACGCAGTATTTT
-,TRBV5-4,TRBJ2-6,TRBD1,CASSLGDRVFSGANVLTF,TGTGCCAGCAGCTTGGGGGACAGGGTGTTCTCTGGGGCCAACGTCCTGACTTTC
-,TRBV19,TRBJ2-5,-,CASSSSGQETQYF,TGTGCCAGTAGTAGCTCGGGGCAAGAGACCCAGTACTTC
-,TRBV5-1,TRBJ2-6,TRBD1,CASSLTPGGAGANVLTF,TGCGCCAGCAGCTTAACGCCAGGGGGCGCTGGGGCCAACGTCCTGACTTTC
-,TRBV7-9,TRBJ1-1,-,CASIGSSYQVAFF,TGTGCCAGCATAGGGAGTAGCTATCAGGTAGCTTTCTTT
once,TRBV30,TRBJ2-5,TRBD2,CAWAIAGGPAETQYF,TGTGCCTGGGCGATAGCGGGGGGGCCTGCTGAGACCCAGTACTTC
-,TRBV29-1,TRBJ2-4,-,CSVEDSGVNIQYF,TGCAGCGTTGAAGATTCAGGGGTGAACATTCAGTACTTC
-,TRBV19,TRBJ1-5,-,CASSQGPNQPQHF,TGTGCCAGTAGTCAGGGGCCAAATCAGCCCCAGCATTTT
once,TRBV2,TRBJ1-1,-,CAHRGGMNTEAFF,TGTGCCCACCGGGGGGGGATGAACACTGAAGCTTTCTTT
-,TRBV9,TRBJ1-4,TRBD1,CASSARQGLNEKLFF,TGTGCCAGCAGCGCTCGACAGGGGTTAAATGAAAAACTGTTTTTT
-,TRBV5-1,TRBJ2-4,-,CASSPRGEGVSYF,TGCGCCAGCAGCCCCCGGGGGGAGGGGGTTTCGTACTTC
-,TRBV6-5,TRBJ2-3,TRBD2,CASSKTSGGTDTQYF,TGTGCCAGCAGTAAGACTAGCGGGGGCACAGATACGCAGTATTTT
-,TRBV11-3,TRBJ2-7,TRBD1,CASSRTGSEQYF,TGTGCCAGCAGCAGGACAGGGAGCGAGCAGTACTTC
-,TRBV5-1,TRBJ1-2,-,CASSFGDRLEYGYTF,TGCGCCAGCAGCTTTGGAGACAGGCTAGAGTATGGCTACACCTTC
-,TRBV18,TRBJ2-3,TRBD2,CASSPTPSGGYTDTQYF,TGTGCCAGCTCACCGACCCCTAGCGGGGGTTACACAGATACGCAGTATTTT
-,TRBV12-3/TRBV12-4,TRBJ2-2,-,CASTLTGELFF,TGTGCCAGCACCCTAACCGGGGAGCTGTTTTTT
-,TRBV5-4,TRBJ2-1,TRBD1,CASSVTGGVVNEQFF,TGTGCCAGCAGCGTGACAGGGGGAGTAGTGAATGAGCAGTTCTTC
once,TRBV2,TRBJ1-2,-,CASGGTVNYGYTF,TGTGCCAGCGGGGGGACGGTTAACTATGGCTACACCTTC
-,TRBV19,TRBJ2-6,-,CASSGQAGANVLTF,TGTGCCAGTAGCGGTCAAGCTGGGGCCAACGTCCTGACTTTC
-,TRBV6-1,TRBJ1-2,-,CASSETGRAYGYTF,TGTGCCAGCAGTGAAACGGGCAGGGCCTATGGCTACACCTTC
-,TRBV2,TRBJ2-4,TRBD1,CASRKDRARLAKNIQYF,TGTGCCAGCAGGAAGGACAGGGCAAGACTAGCCAAAAACATTCAGTACTTC
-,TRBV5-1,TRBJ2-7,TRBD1,CASSRAGPGTGLYEQYF,TGCGCCAGCAGTCGCGCGGGCCCCGGGACAGGGCTGTACGAGCAGTACTTC
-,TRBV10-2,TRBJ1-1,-,CASGQTLGTEAFF,TGCGCCAGCGGGCAAACTCTGGGCACTGAAGCTTTCTTT
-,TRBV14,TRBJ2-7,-,CASSQDSQGREQYF,TGTGCCAGCAGCCAAGATAGCCAGGGCCGCGAGCAGTACTTC
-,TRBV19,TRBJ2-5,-,CASSIGSQVETQYF,TGTGCCAGTAGTATCGGGTCCCAAGTGGAGACCCAGTACTTC
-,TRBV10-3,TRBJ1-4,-,CAISEVTGKLFF,TGTGCCATCAGTGAGGTCACAGGGAAACTGTTTTTT
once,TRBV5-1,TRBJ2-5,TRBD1,CASSLGGTGAETQYF,TGCGCCAGCAGCTTGGGGGGGACAGGGGCAGAGACCCAGTACTTC
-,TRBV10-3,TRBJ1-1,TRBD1,CAISDRGKVNTEAFF,TGTGCCATCAGTGACAGGGGGAAGGTGAACACTGAAGCTTTCTTT
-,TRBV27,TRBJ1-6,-,CASSTTLGRVGSPLHF,TGTGCCAGCAGTACCACCCTCGGGAGGGTGGGTTCACCCCTCCACTTT
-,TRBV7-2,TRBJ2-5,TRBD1,CASSLAQGAGQETQYF,TGTGCCAGCAGCTTAGCTCAGGGGGCGGGCCAAGAGACCCAGTACTTC
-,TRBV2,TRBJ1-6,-,CASRETTGGNSPLHF,TGTGCCAGCAGGGAAACGACAGGTGGTAATTCACCCCTCCACTTT
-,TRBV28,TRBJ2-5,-,CASSPDSKETQYF,TGTGCCAGCAGTCCGGACAGCAAAGAGACCCAGTACTTC
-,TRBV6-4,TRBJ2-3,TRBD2,CASSASGGNTDTQYF,TGTGCCAGCAGTGCTAGCGGGGGGAACACAGATACGCAGTATTTT
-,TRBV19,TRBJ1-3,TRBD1,CASSTGGTASGNTIYF,TGTGCCAGTAGTACAGGAGGGACAGCCTCTGGAAACACCATATATTTT
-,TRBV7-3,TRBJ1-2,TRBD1,CASSLGDRGSAYGYTF,TGTGCCAGCAGCTTAGGAGACAGGGGTTCAGCCTATGGCTACACCTTC
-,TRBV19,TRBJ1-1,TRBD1,CASSMPTGSGGTEAFF,TGTGCCAGTAGTATGCCGACAGGGAGTGGTGGCACTGAAGCTTTCTTT
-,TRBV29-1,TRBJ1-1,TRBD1,CSVVGQGNTEAFF,TGCAGCGTGGTTGGACAGGGGAACACTGAAGCTTTCTTT
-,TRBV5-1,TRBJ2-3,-,CASSLDDEELADTQYF,TGCGCCAGCAGCTTGGATGATGAGGAGTTAGCAGATACGCAGTATTTT
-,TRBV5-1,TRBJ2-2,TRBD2,CATREGVHNTGELFF,TGCGCCACCCGGGAGGGGGTCCATAACACCGGGGAGCTGTTTTTT
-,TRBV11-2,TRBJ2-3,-,CASSSRGTVTDTQYF,TGTGCCAGCAGCTCCCGCGGGACAGTCACAGATACGCAGTATTTT
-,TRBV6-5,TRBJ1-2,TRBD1,CASSYSGQGAVYGYTF,TGTGCCAGCAGTTACTCGGGACAGGGGGCAGTCTATGGCTACACCTTC
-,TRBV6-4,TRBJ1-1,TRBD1,CASSEDPGGLTEAFF,TGTGCCAGCAGTGAGGATCCAGGGGGCCTTACTGAAGCTTTCTTT
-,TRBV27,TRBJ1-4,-,CASSLFQGSEKLFF,TGTGCCAGCAGTTTATTTCAGGGGAGTGAAAAACTGTTTTTT
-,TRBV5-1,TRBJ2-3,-,CASSLLGRESTDTQYF,TGCGCCAGCAGCTTGCTCGGACGGGAAAGCACAGATACGCAGTATTTT
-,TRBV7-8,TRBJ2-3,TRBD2,CASSPLASGTDTQYF,TGTGCCAGCAGCCCCCTTGCTAGCGGGACAGATACGCAGTATTTT
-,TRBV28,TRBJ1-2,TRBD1,CASSEGTGGPTF,TGTGCCAGCAGTGAAGGGACAGGGGGACCCACCTTC
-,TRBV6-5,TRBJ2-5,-,CASNDQGQETQYF,TGTGCCAGCAACGATCAGGGGCAAGAGACCCAGTACTTC
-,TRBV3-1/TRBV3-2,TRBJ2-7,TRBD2,CASSQTSGGAGEQYF,TGTGCCAGCAGTCAGACTAGCGGGGGGGCGGGTGAGCAGTACTTC
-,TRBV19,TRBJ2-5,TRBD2,CASSPTSGGAETQYF,TGTGCCAGTAGTCCAACTAGCGGGGGGGCTGAGACCCAGTACTTC
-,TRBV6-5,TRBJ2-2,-,CASSLRHSRGLFF,TGTGCCAGCAGTCTTCGACATTCTAGGGGGCTGTTTTTT